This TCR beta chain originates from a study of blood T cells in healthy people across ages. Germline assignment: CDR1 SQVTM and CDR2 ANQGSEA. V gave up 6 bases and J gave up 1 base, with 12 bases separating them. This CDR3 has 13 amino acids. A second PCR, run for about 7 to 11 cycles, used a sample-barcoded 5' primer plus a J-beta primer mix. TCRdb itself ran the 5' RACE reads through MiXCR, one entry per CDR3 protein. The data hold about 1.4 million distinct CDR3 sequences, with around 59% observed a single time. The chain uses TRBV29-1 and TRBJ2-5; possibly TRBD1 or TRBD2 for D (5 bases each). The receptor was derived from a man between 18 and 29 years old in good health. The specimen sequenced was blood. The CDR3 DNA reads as TGCAGCGTCCCCCCGGGGACCCAAGAGACCCAGTACTTC. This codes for CSVPPGTQETQYF. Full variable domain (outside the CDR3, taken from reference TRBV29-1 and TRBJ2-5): SAVISQKPSRDICQRGTSLTIQCQVDSQVTMMFWYRQQPGQSLTLIATANQGSEATYESGFVIDKFPISRPNLTFSTLTVSNMSPEDSSIYLCSVPPGTQETQYFGPGTRLLVL.